These 7 T cell receptor beta chains originate from one sample sequenced in a study of blood T cell repertoires in COVID-19. Sequenced by immunoSEQ multiplex PCR; TCRdb stores in-frame clones only, minus some. This sample has approximately 240,000 clones; roughly nine tenths occur once, and the top ten carry roughly 3.3%. The source material was PBMCs or T cells enriched from blood (not recorded which). The receptors shown here come from a woman aged 45-60 years in a cohort exposed to, infected with or recovered from COVID-19 (not recorded which).

A few counts support this clone. The J gene is TRBJ1-6, the V gene TRBV7-9, with no clear D. The CDR3 has 13 amino acids. V lost 5 bases and J lost 5, with 7 bases in between. CDR1 and CDR2 from the germline V gene are SEHNR and FQNEAQ (reference sequence). The CDR3 DNA follows: TGTGCCAGCAGCCACCGGGATAATTCACCCCTCCACTTT. Amino acid sequence: CASSHRDNSPLHF.

The V gene is TRBV28, the J gene TRBJ1-2; TRBD1 aligns across 8 bases. Germline V gene lookup returns CDR1 MDHEN and CDR2 SYDVKM. V lost 2 bases, J lost 8 bases, and 4 bases stayed unmatched. The CDR3 spans 13 residues. The CDR3: CASSLGQGEGYTF. The CDR3, as DNA: TGTGCCAGCAGTTTAGGACAGGGCGAAGGCTACACCTTC.

This chain links TRBV30 with TRBJ1-1; D gene ambiguous. CDR1 and CDR2 (germline): GTSNPN, SVGIG (reference sequence). The V and J ends lost 5 bases and 0 bases respectively, with 13 bases between them. This CDR3 is 14 amino acids long. The CDR3 loop is CAWLVREMNTEAFF. The DNA of the CDR3 is TGTGCCTGGTTGGTTAGGGAGATGAACACTGAAGCTTTCTTT.

In DNA form, the CDR3 reads TGTGCCAGCAGCGTGGCAGGGGTTGCGAACACTGAAGCTTTCTTT. This sequence encodes CASSVAGVANTEAFF. V usage is TRBV9 and J usage is TRBJ1-1; possibly TRBD1 for D (6 bases). The CDR3 has 15 residues. In germline, CDR1 is SGDLS, CDR2 YYNGEE. Trimming left V 2 bases short and J 1 base short, with 12 bases between.

The chain links TRBV2 to TRBJ2-4; tentative D call: TRBD2 (6 bases). The germline V and J ends were trimmed by 4 bases and 6 bases, with 13 bases remaining between them. Germline V gene data show CDR1 as SNHLY and CDR2 as FYNNEI. The CDR3 is 14 residues long. The CDR3 region is CASSGSMGGNIQYF. Here the CDR3 DNA reads TGTGCCAGCAGTGGATCCATGGGGGGAAACATTCAGTACTTC.

This clone was seen only once. The V gene is TRBV7-9, the J gene TRBJ1-2, with no clear D. V lost 1 base to trimming and J lost 2 bases, with 5 bases between them. From germline, CDR1 is SEHNR and CDR2 FQNEAQ (reference sequence). The CDR3 totals 13 residues. The chain's CDR3 is CASSLGRNYGYTF. The CDR3 DNA follows: TGTGCCAGCAGCTTAGGCAGAAACTATGGCTACACCTTC.

This chain joins TRBV7-2 and TRBJ1-6; D is undetermined. Germline V gene data show CDR1 as SGHTA and CDR2 as FQGNSA. CDR3 length: 12 residues. V gave up 5 bases and J gave up 11 bases, with 10 bases separating them. CDR3 in DNA: TGTGCCAGCAGCCGTCCTACGCCACCCCTCCACTTT. Its protein is CASSRPTPPLHF.